What follows are 14 T cell receptor beta chains derived from one specimen sequenced in a study of blood T cells in healthy people across ages. A second PCR, run for about 6 to 11 cycles, used a sample-barcoded 5' primer plus a J-beta primer mix. TCRdb re-called the 5' RACE reads with MiXCR, one entry per CDR3 protein. The sample has roughly 930,000 distinct CDR3 sequences; around 46% are singletons. Sequenced: blood. Receptors were obtained from a man younger than 40 in good health.

This chain connects TRBV28 to TRBJ2-3; 7 bases match TRBD2. CDR3 size: 14 residues. The V gene end was trimmed by 7 bases and the J gene end by 2 bases; junction bases not matched to a gene: 6. The germline gives CDR1 MDHEN, CDR2 SYDVKM. CDR3 region: CASTQRGDTDTQYF. CDR3 sequence (DNA): TGTGCCAGCACCCAACGGGGGGACACAGATACGCAGTATTTT.

This clonotype was found a few times. V gene TRBV29-1 combines with J gene TRBJ1-2; TRBD1 is a possible D gene (5 bases). V shed 8 bases and J shed 4 bases, with 20 bases lying between them. CDR1 and CDR2 (germline): SQVTM, ANQGSEA. The CDR3 runs 14 residues. The CDR3 spells CSIAFGTPSYGYTF. The CDR3 DNA follows: TGCAGCATTGCCTTCGGGACTCCCAGCTATGGCTACACCTTC.

The V and J genes are TRBV6-4 and TRBJ2-2; possible D gene TRBD2, 6 bases. Germline CDR1 is MRHNA and CDR2 is SNTAGT. Trimming shortened V by 4 bases and J by 4 bases, and 13 bases separated the two germline ends. The CDR3 extends over 15 amino acids. This chain's CDR3 is CASSGGGEFTGELFF. The CDR3 DNA reads TGTGCCAGCAGTGGTGGAGGGGAATTCACCGGGGAGCTGTTTTTT.

The gene calls are TRBV20-1 and TRBJ2-1; D is ambiguous. Looked up from germline, CDR1 is DFQATT and CDR2 is SNEGSKA (reference sequence). The germline V and J ends were trimmed by 0 bases and 4 bases, with 19 bases remaining between them. The CDR3 has 17 amino acids. The CDR3 DNA reads TGCAGTGCTAGAGATCTGGAAATCCCCACACTATACAATGAGCAGTTCTTC. The encoded protein is CSARDLEIPTLYNEQFF.

V gene TRBV7-9 combines with J gene TRBJ2-3, with TRBD2 identical over 8 bases. V was clipped by 0 bases and J by 0 bases; unmatched bases: 5. Germline V gene sequence: CDR1 SEHNR, CDR2 FQNEAQ (reference sequence). The CDR3 is made up of 17 amino acids. The CDR3 loop is CASSLAPAGGSTDTQYF. The CDR3 coding sequence is TGTGCCAGCAGCTTAGCCCCGGCGGGGGGTAGCACAGATACGCAGTATTTT. The full variable domain, completed using reference TRBV7-9 and TRBJ2-3, is DTGVSQNPRHKITKRGQNVTFRCDPISEHNRLYWYRQTLGQGPEFLTYFQNEAQLEKSRLLSDRFSAERPKGSFSTLEIQRTEQGDSAMYLCASSLAPAGGSTDTQYFGPGTRLTVL.

This clonotype was seen a handful of times. The rearrangement links TRBV28 to TRBJ2-5; D might be TRBD2 (5 bases). Trimming cost V 5 bases and J 5 bases, with 12 bases left between them. The germline V gene encodes CDR1 MDHEN and CDR2 SYDVKM. CDR3 length: 13 amino acids. The CDR3 nucleotides are TGTGCCAGCAGTATCGGACGAGGGGAGACCCAGTACTTC. This translates into CASSIGRGETQYF. Full variable domain (outside the CDR3, taken from reference TRBV28 and TRBJ2-5): DVKVTQSSRYLVKRTGEKVFLECVQDMDHENMFWYRQDPGLGLRLIYFSYDVKMKEKGDIPEGYSVSREKKERFSLILESASTNQTSMYLCASSIGRGETQYFGPGTRLLVL.

The chain links TRBV14 to TRBJ1-6; 12 bases align to TRBD1. The junction had 5 bases not matched to a gene; V was cut back by 4 bases and J by 10 bases. The CDR3 loop spans 15 amino acids. Germline V gene lookup returns CDR1 SGHDN and CDR2 FVKESK. Here the CDR3 reads CASSPGTGGRSPLHF. The CDR3 DNA reads TGTGCCAGCAGCCCCGGGACAGGGGGCAGGTCACCCCTCCACTTT.

The chain joins TRBV20-1 to TRBJ1-4; 8 nucleotides agree with TRBD1. The length of the CDR3 is 15 residues. The germline V gene has CDR1 DFQATT and CDR2 SNEGSKA (reference sequence). After removal of 3 bases from V and 4 bases from J, the junction contained 7 bases not matched to a gene. The CDR3 sequence is CSARGRDRINEKLFF. The DNA of the CDR3 is TGCAGTGCTAGGGGTCGGGACAGGATTAATGAAAAACTGTTTTTT.

The chain combines TRBV11-2 with TRBJ2-1; D uncertain. Germline V gives CDR1 SGHAT, CDR2 FQNNGV. The CDR3 length is 12 residues. V dropped 5 bases and J dropped 6 bases, with 8 bases sitting between them. The CDR3 DNA sequence: TGTGCCAGCAGCCCCGCCGGCAATGAGCAGTTCTTC. Protein product: CASSPAGNEQFF.

In its sample, this clonotype was seen many times. The chain joins TRBV4-2 to TRBJ2-5; 13 bases agree with TRBD2. Trimming at V came to 1 base and at J to 5 bases, leaving 10 bases not matched to a gene. There are 18 residues in the CDR3. The germline V gene has CDR1 LGHNA and CDR2 YNFKEQ. The CDR3 coding sequence is TGTGCCAGCAGCCAAGCTACTAGCGGGGGGGCCTCGGCTGAGACCCAGTACTTC. Encoded protein: CASSQATSGGASAETQYF.

This chain links TRBV7-6 with TRBJ1-1; tentatively, D is TRBD1 (6 bases). This CDR3 has 15 amino acids. Germline V gives CDR1 SGHVS, CDR2 FNYEAQ. The germline V and J ends were trimmed by 5 bases and 1 base, with 14 bases remaining between them. CDR3 amino acids: CASSPIGQRNTEAFF. The CDR3 DNA reads TGTGCCAGCAGCCCCATAGGACAGAGGAACACTGAAGCTTTCTTT.

The V gene is TRBV7-9, the J gene TRBJ1-2, with D possibly being TRBD1 (5 bases). There are 16 residues in the CDR3. Germline loops: CDR1 SEHNR, CDR2 FQNEAQ (reference sequence). Deletions cut 3 bases from V and 4 bases from J, with 18 bases between. CDR3 DNA: TGTGCCAGCAGCTTGATGGGGCCCGAAAACGGCTATGGCTACACCTTC. Translating it yields CASSLMGPENGYGYTF.

The V call is TRBV9, the J call TRBJ2-1, with D unresolved. This CDR3 spans 11 amino acids. With 0 bases removed from V and 9 bases from J, the gap between germline ends came to 4 bases. Per germline, CDR1 SGDLS and CDR2 YYNGEE. The CDR3: CASSVATEQFF. In DNA, the CDR3 is TGTGCCAGCAGCGTAGCAACTGAGCAGTTCTTC. Full variable domain (missing parts from reference TRBV9 and TRBJ2-1): DSGVTQTPKHLITATGQRVTLRCSPRSGDLSVYWYQQSLDQGLQFLIQYYNGEERAKGNILERFSAQQFPDLHSELNLSSLELGDSALYFCASSVATEQFFGPGTRLTVL.

This rearrangement joins TRBV20-1 to TRBJ2-5, with 11 bases lining up with TRBD2. CDR3 length: 14 amino acids. CDR1 and CDR2 from the germline V gene are DFQATT and SNEGSKA (reference sequence). J lost 3 bases, V lost 6 bases, and 6 bases had no gene match. CDR3 coding DNA: TGCAGTGCCGACCAGACTAGCGGGGAAGAGACCCAGTACTTC. Protein: CSADQTSGEETQYF.